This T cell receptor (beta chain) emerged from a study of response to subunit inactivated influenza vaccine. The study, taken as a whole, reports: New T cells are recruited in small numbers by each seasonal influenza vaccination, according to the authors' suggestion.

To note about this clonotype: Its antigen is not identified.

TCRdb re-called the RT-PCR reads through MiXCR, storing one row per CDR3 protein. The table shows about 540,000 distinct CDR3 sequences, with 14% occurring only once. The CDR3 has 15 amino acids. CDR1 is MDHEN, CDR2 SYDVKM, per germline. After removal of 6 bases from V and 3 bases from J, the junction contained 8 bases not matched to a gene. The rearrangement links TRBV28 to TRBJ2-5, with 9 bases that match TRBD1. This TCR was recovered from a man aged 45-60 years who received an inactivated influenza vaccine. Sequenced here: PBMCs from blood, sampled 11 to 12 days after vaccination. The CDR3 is CASRLQGAEKETQYF. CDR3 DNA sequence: TGTGCCAGCAGGTTACAGGGGGCAGAAAAAGAGACCCAGTACTTC.